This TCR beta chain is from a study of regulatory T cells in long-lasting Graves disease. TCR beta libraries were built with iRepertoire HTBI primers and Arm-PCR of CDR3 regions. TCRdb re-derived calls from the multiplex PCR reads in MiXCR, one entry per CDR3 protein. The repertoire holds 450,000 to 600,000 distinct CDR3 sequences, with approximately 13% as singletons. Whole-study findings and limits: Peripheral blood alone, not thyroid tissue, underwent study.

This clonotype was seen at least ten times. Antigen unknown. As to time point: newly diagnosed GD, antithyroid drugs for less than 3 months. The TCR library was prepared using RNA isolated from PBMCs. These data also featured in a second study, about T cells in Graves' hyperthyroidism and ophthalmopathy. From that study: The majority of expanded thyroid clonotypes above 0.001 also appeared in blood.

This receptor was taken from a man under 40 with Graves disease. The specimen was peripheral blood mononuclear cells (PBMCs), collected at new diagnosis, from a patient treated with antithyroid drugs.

CDR3 DNA sequence: TGTGCCAGCAGTTACGCGGAGGGGATCGAAAAGACCCAGTACTTC. Its translation: CASSYAEGIEKTQYF. The V gene is TRBV6-5, the J gene TRBJ2-5; D possibly corresponds to TRBD2 (6 bases). The germline CDR1 and CDR2 sequences are MNHEY and SVGAGI. There are 15 residues in the CDR3. V was trimmed by 2 bases and J by 6 bases, leaving 16 bases between them.